This T cell receptor (beta chain) stems from a study of somatic mutations in cytotoxic T cells in rheumatoid arthritis. Whole-study context: Right after diagnosis, and before any treatment had started, patient peripheral blood (about 29 ml EDTA) was drawn. Flow cytometry sorted some V beta antibody-stained T-cell populations to nearly 100% purity, V beta1+ cells among them being sequenced for TCRB. Study-wide points: With some 68 patients examined, about eight had a largest CD8+ clone exceeding 20% of CD8+ cells.

Using immunoSEQ multiplex PCR, the repertoire was profiled, and TCRdb retains in-frame clones only, with some absent. In the table there are roughly 15,000 clones, roughly 73% of which are singletons. J gave up 2 bases and V 6 bases, and 3 bases lay outside the gene matches. Germline V gene data show CDR1 as MDHEN and CDR2 as SYDVKM. This CDR3 spans 14 amino acids. A remark on this clone: The target antigen is unknown.

This sequence joins TRBV28 and TRBJ1-3, with 8 bases identical to TRBD1. This sequence originates from an adult with rheumatoid arthritis. Sequencing input: CD8+ T cells sorted from blood. This CDR3 is CASRATGAGNTIYF. CDR3 DNA sequence: TGTGCCAGCAGAGCGACAGGGGCTGGAAACACCATATATTTT.